A single sample gave rise to the 8 T cell receptor beta chains below, sequenced in a study of blood T cell repertoires in COVID-19. Libraries were prepared by immunoSEQ multiplex PCR; TCRdb keeps only in-frame clonotypes and omits some of them. The sample contains roughly 280,000 clones, around 86% of which appear only once. Input material: peripheral blood. Receptor source: a woman in her sixties with COVID-19, enrolled during active disease.

This clone was picked up a small number of times. This chain connects TRBV28 to TRBJ1-5; the match to TRBD1 covers 8 bases. Germline CDR1 reads MDHEN; CDR2 reads SYDVKM. This CDR3 contains 15 residues. J was trimmed by 4 bases and V by 7 bases; bases with no gene match: 9. CDR3 bases: TGTGCCAGCACCCGGGTCAGGGGGCGGAATCAGCCCCAGCATTTT. Translating it yields CASTRVRGRNQPQHF.

This chain joins TRBV7-5 and TRBJ2-1; whether TRBD2, the table's D call, matches the DNA was not checked. TRBV7-5 is assigned pseudogene status. The CDR3 is 15 amino acids. The CDR3 loop is CVRSLAGGPYNEQFF. The DNA for the CDR3 is TGTGTCAGAAGCTTAGCGGGAGGGCCGTACAATGAGCAGTTCTTC.

The chain links TRBV21-1 to TRBJ1-2; the D call TRBD1 from the table was never checked on the DNA. TRBV21-1 is described as a pseudogene. The CDR3 is made up of 14 amino acids. The CDR3 loop is CASSRRTARYGYTF. CDR3 coding DNA: TGTGCCAGCAGCCGGAGGACAGCCCGCTATGGCTACACCTTC.

This chain joins TRBV28 and TRBJ2-6, with 9 positions matching TRBD1. V was pared by 6 bases and J by 2 bases, with 11 bases of the junction left unmatched. Germline V gene data show CDR1 as MDHEN and CDR2 as SYDVKM. The CDR3 totals 18 residues. The CDR3 bases are TGTGCCAGCAGCAAGGGGGGGACAGGGACTGCTGGGGCCAACGTCCTGACTTTC. Its protein is CASSKGGTGTAGANVLTF.

J is TRBJ2-3 and V is TRBV11-3, with 7 bases that match TRBD2. V lost 5 bases, J lost 2 bases, and 10 bases stayed unmatched. Germline V gene sequence: CDR1 SGHNT, CDR2 YENEEA. This CDR3 region has 16 residues. The CDR3 nucleotides read TGTGCCAGCAGCAAAGGAGGGACTACCTTCACAGATACGCAGTATTTT. Amino acids: CASSKGGTTFTDTQYF.

The chain has TRBV5-1 and TRBJ1-1; weak D call: TRBD1 (5 bases). V gave up 4 bases and J gave up 7 bases, with 20 bases separating them. The CDR3 consists of 15 residues. Germline CDR1 is SGHRS and CDR2 is YFSETQ. Here the CDR3 reads CASSPLGAGLGEAFF. The CDR3 DNA is TGCGCCAGCAGCCCCCTAGGGGCAGGGCTCGGTGAAGCTTTCTTT.

The chain employs TRBV5-5 and TRBJ2-3; 10 bases are a match to TRBD2. The CDR3 contains 16 residues. Germline trimming cut 3 bases from V and 1 base from J; bases unmatched to any gene: 5. Germline CDR1 reads SGHKS; CDR2 reads YYEKEE (reference sequence). The CDR3 spells CASSYGTSEGTDTQYF. The CDR3 DNA reads as TGTGCCAGCAGCTACGGGACTAGCGAAGGCACAGATACGCAGTATTTT.

CDR3 coding DNA: TGTGCCAGCAGTTGGACAGGGGGGGACCTCAATCAGCCCCAGCATTTT. This sequence encodes CASSWTGGDLNQPQHF. The gene calls are TRBV27 and TRBJ1-5; 10 positions match TRBD1. The CDR3 consists of 16 residues. Trimming took 4 bases from V and 3 from J; bases not matched to a gene: 6. The germline gives CDR1 MNHEY, CDR2 SMNVEV (reference sequence).